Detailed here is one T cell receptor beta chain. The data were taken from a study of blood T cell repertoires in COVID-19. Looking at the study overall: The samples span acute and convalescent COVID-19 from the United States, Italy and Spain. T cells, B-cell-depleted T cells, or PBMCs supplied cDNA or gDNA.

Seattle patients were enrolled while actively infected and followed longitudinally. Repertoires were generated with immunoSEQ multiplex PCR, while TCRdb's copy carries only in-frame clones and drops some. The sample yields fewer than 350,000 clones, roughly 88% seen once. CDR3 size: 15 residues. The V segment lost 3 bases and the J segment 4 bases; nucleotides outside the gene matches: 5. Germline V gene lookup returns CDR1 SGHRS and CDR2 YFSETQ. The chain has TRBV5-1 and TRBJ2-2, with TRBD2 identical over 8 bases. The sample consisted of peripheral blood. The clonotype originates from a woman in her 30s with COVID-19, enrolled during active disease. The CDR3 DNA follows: TGCGCCAGCAGCTCCTTGACTAGCGCCACCGGGGAGCTGTTTTTT. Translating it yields CASSSLTSATGELFF.